The clone carrying this TCR beta chain was counted once. Assay: immunoSEQ multiplex PCR; the TCRdb copy retains only in-frame clones and omits some. Among roughly 200,000 clones listed, roughly four fifths were seen once. V shed 2 bases, J shed 4 bases, and the junction held 3 bases outside the gene matches. The CDR3 totals 14 residues. Germline assignment: CDR1 MNHEY and CDR2 SVGAGI. The entry originates in a study of blood T cell repertoires in COVID-19. Sequencing was done on a sample of peripheral blood. The J gene is TRBJ2-3, the V gene TRBV6-5, with TRBD2 matching over 7 bases. This sequence originates from a man aged 50-59 years who had recovered from COVID-19. CDR3 bases: TGTGCCAGCAGTTACGGCGGGAGCGCAGATACGCAGTATTTT. The encoded protein is CASSYGGSADTQYF.